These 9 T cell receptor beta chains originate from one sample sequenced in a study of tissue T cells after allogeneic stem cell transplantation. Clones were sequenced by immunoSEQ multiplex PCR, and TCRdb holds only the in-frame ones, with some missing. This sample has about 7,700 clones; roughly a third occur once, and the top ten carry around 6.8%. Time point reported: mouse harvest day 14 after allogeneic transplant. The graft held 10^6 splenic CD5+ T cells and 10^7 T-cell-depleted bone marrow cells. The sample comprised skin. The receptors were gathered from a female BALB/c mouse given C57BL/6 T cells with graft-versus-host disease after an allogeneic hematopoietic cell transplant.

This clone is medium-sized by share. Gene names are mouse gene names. Partial CDR3 DNA: TGCACCTGCAGTGCAGACAATGCAGAAACGCTGTAT. Translation: CTCSADNAETLY. The whole CDR3 is CTCSADNAETLYF. The rearrangement joins TRBV1 to TRBJ2-3; D remains ambiguous. The read is 1 residue too short to cover the CDR3 end, so that end is filled in from the germline J gene. Germline V CDR1 and CDR2: NSQYPW, LRSPGD (reference sequence). V was pared by 0 bases and J by 2 bases, with 3 bases between. This CDR3 region has 13 residues.

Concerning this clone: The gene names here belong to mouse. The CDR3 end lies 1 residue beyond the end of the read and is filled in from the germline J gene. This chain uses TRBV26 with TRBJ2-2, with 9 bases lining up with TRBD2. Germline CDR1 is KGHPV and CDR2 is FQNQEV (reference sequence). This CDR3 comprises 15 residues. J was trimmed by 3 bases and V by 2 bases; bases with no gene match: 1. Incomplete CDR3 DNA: TGTGCCAGCAGTCTGACTGGGGGGCACACCGGGCAGCTCTAC. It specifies CASSLTGGHTGQLY. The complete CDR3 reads CASSLTGGHTGQLYF. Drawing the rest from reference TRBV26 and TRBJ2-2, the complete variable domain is NSKVIQTPRYLVKGQGQKAKMRCIPEKGHPVVFWYQQNKNNEFKFLINFQNQEVLQQIDMTEKRFSAECPSNSPCSLEIQSSEAGDSALYLCASSLTGGHTGQLYFGEGSKLTVL.

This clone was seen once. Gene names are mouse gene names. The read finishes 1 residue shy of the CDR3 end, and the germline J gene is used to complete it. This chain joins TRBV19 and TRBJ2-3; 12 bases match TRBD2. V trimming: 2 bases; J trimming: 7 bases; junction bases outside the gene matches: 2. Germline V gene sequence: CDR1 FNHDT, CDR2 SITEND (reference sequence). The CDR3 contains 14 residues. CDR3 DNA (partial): TGTGCCAGCAGTATTGGGACTGGGGGGAAAACGCTGTAT. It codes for CASSIGTGGKTLY. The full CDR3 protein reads CASSIGTGGKTLYF.

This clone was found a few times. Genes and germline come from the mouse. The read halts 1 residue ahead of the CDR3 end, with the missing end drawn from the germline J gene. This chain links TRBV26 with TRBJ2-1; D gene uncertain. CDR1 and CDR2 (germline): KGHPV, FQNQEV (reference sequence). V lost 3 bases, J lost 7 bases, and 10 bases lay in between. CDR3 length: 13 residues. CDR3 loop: CASSLEGWAEQFF. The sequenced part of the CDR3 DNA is TGTGCCAGCAGTCTTGAGGGATGGGCTGAGCAGTTC.

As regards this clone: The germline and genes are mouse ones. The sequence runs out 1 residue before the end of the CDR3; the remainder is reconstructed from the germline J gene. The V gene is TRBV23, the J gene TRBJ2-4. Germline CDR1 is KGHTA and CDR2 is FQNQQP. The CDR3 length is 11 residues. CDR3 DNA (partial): TGCTCCAGCAGTCACCAAAACACCTTGTAC. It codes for CSSSHQNTLY. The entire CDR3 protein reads CSSSHQNTLYF. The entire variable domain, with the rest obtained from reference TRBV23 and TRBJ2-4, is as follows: DAAVTQKPRYLIKMKGQEAEMKCIPEKGHTAVFWYQQKQSKELKFLIYFQNQQPLDQIDMVKERFSAVCPSSSLCSLGIRTCEAEDSALYLCSSSHQNTLYFGAGTRLSVL.

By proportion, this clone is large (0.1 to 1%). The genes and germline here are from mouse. The CDR3 reads CASSWDRGYEQYF. The CDR3 bases that were read are TGTGCCAGCAGCTGGGACAGGGGTTATGAACAGTAC. The genes are TRBV3 and TRBJ2-7; 10 bases line up with TRBD1. The missing CDR3 end, 1 residue past where the read stops, is filled in from the germline J gene. The CDR3 sequence is 13 residues long. V lost 4 bases, J lost 4 bases, and 1 base stayed unmatched. Germline-derived CDR1 and CDR2 are SNHLY and FYNGKV (reference sequence).

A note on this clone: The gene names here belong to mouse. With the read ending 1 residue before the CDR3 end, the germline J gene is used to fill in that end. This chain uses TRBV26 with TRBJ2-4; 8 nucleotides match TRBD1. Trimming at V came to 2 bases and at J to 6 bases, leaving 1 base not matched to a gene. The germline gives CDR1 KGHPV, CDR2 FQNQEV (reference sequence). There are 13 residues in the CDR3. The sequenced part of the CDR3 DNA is TGTGCCAGCAGTCTGAACAGGGGGAACACCTTGTAC. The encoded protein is CASSLNRGNTLY. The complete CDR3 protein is CASSLNRGNTLYF.

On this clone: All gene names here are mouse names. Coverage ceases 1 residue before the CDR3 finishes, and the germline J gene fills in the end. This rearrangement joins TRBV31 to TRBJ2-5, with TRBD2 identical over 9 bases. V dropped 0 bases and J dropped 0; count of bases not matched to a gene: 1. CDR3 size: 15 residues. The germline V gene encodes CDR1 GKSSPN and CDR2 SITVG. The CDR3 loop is CAWSLTGGNQDTQYF. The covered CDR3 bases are TGTGCCTGGAGTCTAACTGGGGGGAACCAAGACACCCAGTAC.

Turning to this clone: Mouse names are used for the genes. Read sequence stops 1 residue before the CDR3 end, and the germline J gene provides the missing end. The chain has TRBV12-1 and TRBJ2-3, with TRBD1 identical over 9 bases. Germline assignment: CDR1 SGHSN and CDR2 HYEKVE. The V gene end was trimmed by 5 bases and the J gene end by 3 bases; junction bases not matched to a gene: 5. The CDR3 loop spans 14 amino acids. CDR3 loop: CASCRTGEAETLYF. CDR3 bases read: TGTGCCAGCTGTCGGACAGGGGAGGCAGAAACGCTGTAT.